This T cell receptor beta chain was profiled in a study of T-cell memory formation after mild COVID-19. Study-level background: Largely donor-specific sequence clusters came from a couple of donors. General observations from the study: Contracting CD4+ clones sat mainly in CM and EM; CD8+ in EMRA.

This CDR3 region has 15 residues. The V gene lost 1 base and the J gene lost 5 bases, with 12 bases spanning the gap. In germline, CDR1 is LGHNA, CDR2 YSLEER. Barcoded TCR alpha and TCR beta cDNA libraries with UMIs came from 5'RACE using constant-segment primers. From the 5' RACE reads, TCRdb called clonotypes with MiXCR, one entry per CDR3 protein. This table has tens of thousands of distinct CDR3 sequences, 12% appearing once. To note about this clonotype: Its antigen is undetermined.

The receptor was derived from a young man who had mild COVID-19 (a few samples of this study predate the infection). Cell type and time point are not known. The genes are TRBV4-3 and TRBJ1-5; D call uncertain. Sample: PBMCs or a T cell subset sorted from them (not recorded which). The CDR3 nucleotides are TGCGCCAGCAGCCAAGGCTTTAACAAAGATCAGCCCCAGCATTTT. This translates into CASSQGFNKDQPQHF.